Reported below is one TCR beta chain. Its target is not known. Sequencing was performed with immunoSEQ multiplex PCR; in TCRdb, only in-frame clones are kept and a portion is missing. The sample holds 30,000 to 40,000 clones, nearly 95% seen once. The record originates from a study of circulating and synovial CD4+ cells in juvenile arthritis. Overall study findings and caveats: CPL versus bulk CD4 samples: T cell genome counts differed by at least an order of magnitude. Circulating pathogenic-like lymphocytes shared a substantially higher fraction of CDR3 sequences with synovium than bulk blood. Vbeta family usage analysis did not detect the pathogenic-like versus bulk difference.

Germline CDR1 ENHRY, CDR2 SYGVKD. Trimming took off 5 bases at V and 2 bases at J, with 11 bases between the two ends. The CDR3 length is 14 residues. Sequenced samples came from active juvenile idiopathic arthritis patients. Material: CD4+ T cells from blood. This chain joins TRBV10-3 and TRBJ2-3; D perhaps matches TRBD2 (5 bases). This TCR came from a human donor with juvenile idiopathic arthritis. The CDR3: CAISSGIPTDTQYF. The CDR3, as DNA: TGTGCCATCAGTAGCGGTATACCCACAGATACGCAGTATTTT.